Listed below are T cell receptor beta chains from one sample, sequenced in a study of Graves' ophthalmopathy and Graves' hyperthyroidism. TCRdb re-derived calls from the multiplex PCR reads in MiXCR, one entry per CDR3 protein. The repertoire consists of about 1.2 million distinct CDR3 sequences, with about 38% occurring once and the leading ten covering 11%. The sample comprised peripheral blood or thyroid tissue (not recorded which). These TCRs come from an adult man with Graves' hyperthyroidism. CDR3s include the opening cysteine and the closing phenylalanine or tryptophan. A D gene is named only where the DNA matches it firmly. Clone sizes are given selectively: once, few, many, or a class where the clone is expanded.

TRBV19	-	TRBJ1-5	few	CASSILLQENQPQHF	TGTGCCAGTAGTATTCTATTACAGGAGAATCAGCCCCAGCATTTT
TRBV24-1	-	TRBJ2-5	many	CATSGRGVGETQYF	TGTGCCACCAGTGGGCGGGGAGTGGGTGAGACCCAGTACTTC
TRBV4-3	-	TRBJ1-4	many	CASSQETAPNEKLFF	TGCGCCAGCAGCCAAGAGACAGCACCTAATGAAAAACTGTTTTTT
TRBV7-2	TRBD2	TRBJ2-3	-	CASRHGTSGIRADTQYF	TGTGCCAGCAGGCATGGGACTAGCGGGATAAGGGCAGATACGCAGTATTTT
TRBV11-1	TRBD2	TRBJ2-7	few	CASSSLLAGGPVSYEQYF	TGTGCCAGCAGCTCTCTACTAGCGGGAGGGCCTGTATCCTACGAGCAGTACTTC
TRBV19	-	TRBJ1-5	-	CASSITEQGNQPQHF	TGTGCCAGTTCCATAACCGAACAGGGCAATCAGCCCCAGCATTTT
TRBV10-2	-	TRBJ2-2	many	CASVPGTYTGELFF	TGCGCCAGCGTACCGGGCACTTACACCGGGGAGCTGTTTTTT
TRBV6-5	-	TRBJ1-5	few	CASRSGGGLFQPQHF	TGTGCCAGCAGGAGCGGGGGGGGTTTGTTTCAGCCCCAGCATTTT
TRBV27	TRBD1	TRBJ2-7	-	CARRPAGQGNYEQYF	TGTGCCAGAAGGCCCGCCGGACAGGGAAACTACGAGCAGTACTTC
TRBV29-1	TRBD1	TRBJ2-2	-	CRSTGTGDTGELFF	TGCAGGTCAACCGGGACAGGGGACACCGGGGAGCTGTTTTTT
TRBV10-3	-	TRBJ1-5	-	CAIWPGIGETQHF	TGTGCCATCTGGCCAGGGATAGGGGAGACCCAGCATTTT
TRBV10-3	-	TRBJ1-6	-	CAVRGTGAVNSPLHF	TGTGCCGTCAGGGGAACGGGGGCGGTCAATTCACCCCTCCACTTT
TRBV10-3	-	TRBJ1-1	many	CAILNTRDVIPFF	TGTGCCATTCTAAACACACGGGACGTAATACCTTTCTTT
TRBV7-9	TRBD1	TRBJ1-6	many	CASSPWTGGNNSPLHF	TGTGCCAGCAGCCCGTGGACAGGGGGGAACAATTCACCCCTCCACTTT
TRBV12-3/TRBV12-4	-	TRBJ1-5	few	CASSYRGTYYQPQHF	TGTGCCAGCAGTTACCGCGGGACCTACTATCAGCCCCAGCATTTT
TRBV7-9	TRBD1	TRBJ2-7	many	CASSHGQGRNEQYF	TGTGCCAGCAGCCACGGACAGGGGAGGAACGAGCAGTACTTC